Following are 21 T cell receptor beta chains from one sample sequenced in a study of T cell responses to AZD1222 COVID-19 vaccine (dated by TCRdb to the early 2020s). The time point label for this specimen denotes: baseline before first vaccination. The method was the immunoSEQ multiplex PCR assay. TCRdb retrieved this table from immuneACCESS and kept in-frame rearrangements only. Not all clones are present; in checked studies, unresolved V genes account for under half, and no reason is known for the remainder. This sample comprises some 150,000 clones, approximately 94% of them detected only once. The top ten clones comprise more than 8% of the sample. The source material was peripheral blood, sampled on day 0 of AZD1222 vaccination. The receptors here all came from an adult in good health.

This clone was seen a single time. The chain recombines TRBV11-1 with TRBJ2-7; 7 nucleotides agree with TRBD1. Germline lookup yields CDR1 SGHAT and CDR2 FQDESV (reference sequence). Unmatched junction bases numbered 7, after V lost 5 bases and J lost 0 bases. CDR3 size: 15 residues. This chain's CDR3 is CASSAPGQFSYEQYF. The CDR3 DNA reads as TGTGCCAGCAGCGCCCCGGGACAGTTCTCCTACGAGCAGTACTTC.

Remarks on this clone: The same CDR3 also results from other DNA sequences found in this sample. The chain is built from TRBV4-1 and TRBJ2-3; 11 bases align to TRBD1. This CDR3 spans 16 amino acids. Unmatched junction bases numbered 8, after V lost 2 bases and J lost 7 bases. Germline CDR1 MGHRA, CDR2 YSYEKL. The CDR3 bases are TGCGCCAGCAGCCAAATTAGGACAGGGGGCATCCATACGCAGTATTTT. As protein: CASSQIRTGGIHTQYF.

V and J are TRBV7-6 and TRBJ1-1; the D gene is possibly TRBD1 (5 bases). The CDR3 sequence is 13 residues long. In germline, CDR1 is SGHVS, CDR2 FNYEAQ. V was cut by 7 bases and J by 4 bases, with 13 bases left in between. CDR3 amino acids: CASTQMGGTEAFF. CDR3 nucleotide sequence: TGTGCCAGCACCCAAATGGGGGGCACTGAAGCTTTCTTT.

The chain employs TRBV19 and TRBJ2-1, with 11 positions matching TRBD2. J gave up 10 bases and V 3 bases, and 11 bases lay outside the gene matches. This CDR3 is 16 amino acids long. Germline CDR1 is LNHDA and CDR2 is SQIVND (reference sequence). The CDR3 DNA is TGTGCCAGTAGTATTACAACTAGCGGGAGTACTTTGGAGCAGTTCTTC. It specifies CASSITTSGSTLEQFF.

The gene calls are TRBV6-2 or TRBV6-3 and TRBJ1-1; TRBD1 matches at 9 bases. V dropped 5 bases and J dropped 6; count of bases not matched to a gene: 10. The CDR3 is 15 amino acids. The V gene's germline CDR1 is MNHEY and CDR2 SVGEGT. The CDR3 reads CASSDWTGERPEAFF. The DNA of the CDR3 is TGTGCCAGCAGTGACTGGACAGGGGAAAGACCTGAAGCTTTCTTT.

The V and J genes are TRBV19 and TRBJ1-6, with a weak D call TRBD1 (5 bases). The V gene lost 6 bases and the J gene lost 8 bases, with 11 bases spanning the gap. The CDR3 is made up of 13 amino acids. The germline CDR1 and CDR2 sequences are LNHDA and SQIVND (reference sequence). This chain's CDR3 is CASSRDHYSPLHF. The CDR3 nucleotides are TGTGCCAGTAGCAGGGACCACTATTCACCCCTCCACTTT.

The CDR3 DNA reads as TGTGCCAGCAGCGCGCAGGTGAACACTGAAGCTTTCTTT. This encodes CASSAQVNTEAFF. This sequence joins TRBV3-1 (or the pseudogene TRBV3-2) and TRBJ1-1, with D uncertain. V dropped 5 bases and J dropped 0 bases, with 7 bases sitting between them. The CDR3 extends over 13 amino acids. Germline CDR1 is LGHDT and CDR2 is YNNKEL (reference sequence).

The chain couples TRBV6-2 or TRBV6-3 to TRBJ1-1; the D is unclear. The germline CDR1 and CDR2 sequences are MNHEY and SVGEGT. The CDR3 sequence is 14 residues long. Trimming took 2 bases from V and 0 from J, leaving 7 bases between them. The CDR3 DNA sequence: TGTGCCAGCAGTTACGTATTCATGAACACTGAAGCTTTCTTT. This gives the protein CASSYVFMNTEAFF.

The chain carries TRBV18 and TRBJ1-1, with D possibly TRBD1 on 6 matching bases. Germline values: CDR1 KGHSH, CDR2 LQKENI. The CDR3 contains 15 residues. The V gene lost 4 bases and the J gene lost 1 base, with 13 bases spanning the gap. CDR3 in amino acids: CASSRDQGTNTEAFF. CDR3 nucleotide sequence: TGTGCCAGCTCACGGGATCAGGGGACGAACACTGAAGCTTTCTTT.

This rearrangement joins TRBV13 to TRBJ1-2; TRBD1 might be the D (6 bases). The CDR3 consists of 13 residues. The germline V gene has CDR1 PRHDT and CDR2 FYEKMQ (reference sequence). V was trimmed by 5 bases and J by 14 bases, leaving 21 bases between them. The chain's CDR3 is CASSLTGPLDVTF. For the CDR3, the DNA is TGTGCCAGCAGCCTCACAGGGCCCTTGGATGTGACCTTC.

This clone appeared once. The rearrangement joins TRBV21-1 to TRBJ2-7; TRBD2 was called by the table and not checked on the DNA. TRBV21-1 is shown as a pseudogene. This CDR3 has 12 amino acids. The CDR3 nucleotides read TGTGCCAGCAGCAGGAGCTACTACGAGCAGTACTTC. Its protein is CASSRSYYEQYF.

The V call is TRBV7-9, the J call TRBJ1-1; no definite D call. V was pared by 0 bases and J by 8 bases, with 13 bases between. The CDR3 has 14 amino acids. The germline V gene encodes CDR1 SEHNR and CDR2 FQNEAQ (reference sequence). CDR3 residues: CASSLAPAVEEAFF. The CDR3 DNA sequence: TGTGCCAGCAGCTTAGCGCCAGCGGTGGAGGAAGCTTTCTTT.

The chain couples TRBV2 to TRBJ1-2; the match to TRBD1 covers 10 bases. The CDR3 contains 13 residues. With 10 bases clipped from V and 5 bases from J, the junction kept 7 bases outside the gene matches. Per the germline V gene, CDR1 is SNHLY and CDR2 is FYNNEI. CDR3 residues: CATRTGGWYGYTF. The CDR3 DNA reads TGTGCCACCCGGACAGGGGGTTGGTATGGCTACACCTTC.

This rearrangement joins TRBV19 to TRBJ1-4; D unresolved. The CDR3 extends over 12 amino acids. Germline loops: CDR1 LNHDA, CDR2 SQIVND (reference sequence). Trimming took 7 bases from V and 6 from J, leaving 9 bases between them. The CDR3 sequence: CASTSFDEKLFF. DNA for the CDR3: TGTGCCAGTACCAGCTTCGATGAAAAACTGTTTTTT.

The chain combines TRBV4-3 with TRBJ1-1; weak D call: TRBD1 (5 bases). CDR3 length equals 15 residues. Trimming took 3 bases from V and 11 from J, leaving 22 bases between them. Germline V lookup: CDR1 LGHNA, CDR2 YSLEER. The CDR3 bases are TGCGCCAGCAGCCATGAAAAGGGGCGACCTGTGGGTGCTTTCTTT. Its protein is CASSHEKGRPVGAFF.

CDR3 in DNA: TGCAGTGCTAGTAACAGGCTAACCACTGGGGCCAACGTCCTGACTTTC. It encodes CSASNRLTTGANVLTF. The chain couples TRBV20-1 to TRBJ2-6; perhaps TRBD1 as D (5 bases). Trimming cost V 3 bases and J 2 bases, with 14 bases left between them. The germline CDR1 and CDR2 sequences are DFQATT and SNEGSKA (reference sequence). The CDR3 consists of 16 residues.

The CDR3 region is CASSFSGGGYTREQFF. Here the CDR3 DNA reads TGTGCCAGCAGCTTTAGCGGGGGAGGCTATACAAGAGAGCAGTTCTTC. V usage is TRBV7-9 and J usage is TRBJ2-1, with TRBD2 matching over 9 bases. J gave up 10 bases and V 3 bases, and 13 bases lay outside the gene matches. This CDR3 region has 16 residues. Germline V gene data show CDR1 as SEHNR and CDR2 as FQNEAQ (reference sequence).

This chain joins TRBV18 and TRBJ1-2; 9 bases agree with TRBD1. Per germline, CDR1 KGHSH and CDR2 LQKENI. The CDR3 length is 15 residues. With V trimmed by 3 bases and J by 7 bases, 9 bases remained unmatched. The CDR3 nucleotides read TGTGCCAGCTCACCTCTCACCGGGACAGGGTCTGGCTACACCTTC. Translated, it gives CASSPLTGTGSGYTF.

The chain has TRBV9 and TRBJ1-6; no reliable D call. This CDR3 spans 15 amino acids. Trimming took off 0 bases at V and 9 bases at J, with 13 bases between the two ends. Germline loops: CDR1 SGDLS, CDR2 YYNGEE. CDR3 region: CASSVAGFSSSPLHF. The DNA for the CDR3 is TGTGCCAGCAGCGTAGCCGGTTTCTCCTCTTCACCCCTCCACTTT. Using reference TRBV9 and TRBJ1-6 for the parts outside the CDR3, the full variable domain is DSGVTQTPKHLITATGQRVTLRCSPRSGDLSVYWYQQSLDQGLQFLIQYYNGEERAKGNILERFSAQQFPDLHSELNLSSLELGDSALYFCASSVAGFSSSPLHFGNGTRLTVT.

This clone appeared a few times. J is TRBJ1-1 and V is TRBV6-5; unclear D gene. There are 14 residues in the CDR3. Trimming removed 8 bases from V and 5 bases from J, with 18 bases in between. Germline V gives CDR1 MNHEY, CDR2 SVGAGI. DNA of the CDR3: TGTGCCAGCGAGTTCGGGGAGGAGTCGACTGAAGCTTTCTTT. Amino acid sequence: CASEFGEESTEAFF.

This chain uses TRBV5-1 with TRBJ2-2; D unresolved. V was cut by 4 bases and J by 2 bases, with 9 bases left in between. Per germline, CDR1 SGHRS and CDR2 YFSETQ. This CDR3 comprises 14 residues. The CDR3 sequence is CASSHTRNTGELFF. CDR3 DNA sequence: TGCGCCAGCAGCCATACCAGAAACACCGGGGAGCTGTTTTTT.